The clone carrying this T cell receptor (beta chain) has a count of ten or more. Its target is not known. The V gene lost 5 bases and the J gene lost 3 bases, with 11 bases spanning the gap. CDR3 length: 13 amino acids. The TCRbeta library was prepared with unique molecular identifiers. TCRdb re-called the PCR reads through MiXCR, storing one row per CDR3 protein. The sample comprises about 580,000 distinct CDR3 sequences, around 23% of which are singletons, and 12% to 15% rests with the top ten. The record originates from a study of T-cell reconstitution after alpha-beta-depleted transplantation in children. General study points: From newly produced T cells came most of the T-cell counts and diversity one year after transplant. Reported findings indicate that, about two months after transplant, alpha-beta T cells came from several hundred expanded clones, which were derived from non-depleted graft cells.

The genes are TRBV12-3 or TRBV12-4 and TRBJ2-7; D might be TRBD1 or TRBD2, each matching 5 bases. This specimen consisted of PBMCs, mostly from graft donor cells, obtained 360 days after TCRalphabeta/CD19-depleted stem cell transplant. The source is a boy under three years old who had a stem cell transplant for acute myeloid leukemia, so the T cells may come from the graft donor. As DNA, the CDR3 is TGTGCCAGCAGTCGGGACCCACTCTACGAGCAGTACTTC. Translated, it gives CASSRDPLYEQYF.